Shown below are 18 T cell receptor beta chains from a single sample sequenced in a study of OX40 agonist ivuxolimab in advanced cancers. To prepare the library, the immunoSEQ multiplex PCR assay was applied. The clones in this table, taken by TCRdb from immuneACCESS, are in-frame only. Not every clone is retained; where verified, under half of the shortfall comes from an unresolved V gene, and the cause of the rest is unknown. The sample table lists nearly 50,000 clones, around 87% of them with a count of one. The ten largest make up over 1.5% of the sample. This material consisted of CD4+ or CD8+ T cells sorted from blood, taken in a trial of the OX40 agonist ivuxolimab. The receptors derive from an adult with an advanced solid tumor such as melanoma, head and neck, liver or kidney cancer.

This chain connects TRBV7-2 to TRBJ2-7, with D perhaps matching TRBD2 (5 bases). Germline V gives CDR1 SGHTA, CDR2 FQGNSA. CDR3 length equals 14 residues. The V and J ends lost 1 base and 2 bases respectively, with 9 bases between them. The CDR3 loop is CASSLGLAAYEQYF. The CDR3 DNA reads TGTGCCAGCAGCTTAGGGCTAGCCGCCTACGAGCAGTACTTC.

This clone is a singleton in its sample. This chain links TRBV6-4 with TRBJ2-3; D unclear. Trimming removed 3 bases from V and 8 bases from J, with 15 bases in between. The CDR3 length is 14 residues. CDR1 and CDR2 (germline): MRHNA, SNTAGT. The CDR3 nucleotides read TGTGCCAGCAGTGATAACCCCTCTCGGCCTACGCAGTATTTT. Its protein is CASSDNPSRPTQYF.

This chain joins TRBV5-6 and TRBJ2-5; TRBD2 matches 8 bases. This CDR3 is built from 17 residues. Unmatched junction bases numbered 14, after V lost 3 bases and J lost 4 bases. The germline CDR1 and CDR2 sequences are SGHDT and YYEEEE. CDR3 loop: CASSSRRAGEGGETQYF. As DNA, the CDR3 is TGTGCCAGCAGCTCCCGGAGAGCGGGAGAGGGCGGAGAGACCCAGTACTTC.

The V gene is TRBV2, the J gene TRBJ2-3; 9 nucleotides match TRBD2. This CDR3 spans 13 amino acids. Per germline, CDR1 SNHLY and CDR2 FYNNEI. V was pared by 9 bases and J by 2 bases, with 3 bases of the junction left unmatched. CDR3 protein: CASLAGVTDTQYF. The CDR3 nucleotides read TGTGCCAGTTTAGCGGGGGTCACAGATACGCAGTATTTT.

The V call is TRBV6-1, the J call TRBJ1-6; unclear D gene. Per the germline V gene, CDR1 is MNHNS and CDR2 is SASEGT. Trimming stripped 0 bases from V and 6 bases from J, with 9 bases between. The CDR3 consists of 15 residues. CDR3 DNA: TGTGCCAGCAGTGAAGCTTGGGCGAGTAATTCACCCCTCCACTTT. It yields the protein CASSEAWASNSPLHF.

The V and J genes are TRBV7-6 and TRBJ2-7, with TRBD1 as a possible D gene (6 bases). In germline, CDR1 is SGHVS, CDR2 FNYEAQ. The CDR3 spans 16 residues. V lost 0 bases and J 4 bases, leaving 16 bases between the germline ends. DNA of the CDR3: TGTGCCAGCAGCTTAGCGTCCGGGACATTGGCATACGAGCAGTACTTC. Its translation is CASSLASGTLAYEQYF.

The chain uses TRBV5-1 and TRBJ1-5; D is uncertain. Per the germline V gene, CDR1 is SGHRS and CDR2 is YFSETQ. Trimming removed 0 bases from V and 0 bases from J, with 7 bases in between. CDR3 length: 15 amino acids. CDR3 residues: CASSLDPGSNQPQHF. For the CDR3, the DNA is TGCGCCAGCAGCTTGGATCCAGGTAGCAATCAGCCCCAGCATTTT.

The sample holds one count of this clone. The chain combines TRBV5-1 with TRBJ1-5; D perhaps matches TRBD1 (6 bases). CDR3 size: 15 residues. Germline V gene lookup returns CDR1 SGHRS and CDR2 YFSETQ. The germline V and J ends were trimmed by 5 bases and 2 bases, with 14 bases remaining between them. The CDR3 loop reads CASSFGGSGNQPQHF. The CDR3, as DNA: TGCGCCAGCAGTTTCGGGGGCTCTGGCAATCAGCCCCAGCATTTT.

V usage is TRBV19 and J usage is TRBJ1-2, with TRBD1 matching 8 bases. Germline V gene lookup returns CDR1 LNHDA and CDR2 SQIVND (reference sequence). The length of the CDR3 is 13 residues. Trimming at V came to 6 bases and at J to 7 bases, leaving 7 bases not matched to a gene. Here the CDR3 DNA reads TGTGCCAGTAGCCCGACAGGGGCGGGTGGCTACACCTTC. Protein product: CASSPTGAGGYTF. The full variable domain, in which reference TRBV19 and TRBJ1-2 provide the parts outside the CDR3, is DGGITQSPKYLFRKEGQNVTLSCEQNLNHDAMYWYRQDPGQGLRLIYYSQIVNDFQKGDIAEGYSVSREKKESFPLTVTSAQKNPTAFYLCASSPTGAGGYTFGSGTRLTVV.

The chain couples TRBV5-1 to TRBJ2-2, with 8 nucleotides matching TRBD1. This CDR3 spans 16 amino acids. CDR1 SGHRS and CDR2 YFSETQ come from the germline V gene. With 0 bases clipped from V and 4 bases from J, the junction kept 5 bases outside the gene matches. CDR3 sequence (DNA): TGCGCCAGCAGCTTGGCTGCAGGGGGCAGCACCGGGGAGCTGTTTTTT. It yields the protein CASSLAAGGSTGELFF.

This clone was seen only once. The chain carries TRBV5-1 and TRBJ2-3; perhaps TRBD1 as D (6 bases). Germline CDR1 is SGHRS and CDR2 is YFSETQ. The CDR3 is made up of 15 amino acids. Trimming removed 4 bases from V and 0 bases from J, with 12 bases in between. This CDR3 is CASSNTGSSTDTQYF. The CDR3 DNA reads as TGCGCCAGCAGCAACACAGGGTCTAGCACAGATACGCAGTATTTT.

Here the CDR3 DNA reads TGTGCCAGCAGCAAAGAGAAGAGGGGGCCGGGAAACACCATATATTTT. Its translation: CASSKEKRGPGNTIYF. This chain joins TRBV21-1 and TRBJ1-3; the listed D gene, TRBD1, was not tested against the DNA. TRBV21-1 is annotated as a pseudogene. The CDR3 extends over 16 amino acids.

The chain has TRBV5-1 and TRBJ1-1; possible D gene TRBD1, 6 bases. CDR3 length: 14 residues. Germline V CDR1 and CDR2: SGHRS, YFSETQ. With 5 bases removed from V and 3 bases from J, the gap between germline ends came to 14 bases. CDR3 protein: CASSKIPGDTEAFF. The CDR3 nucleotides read TGCGCCAGCAGTAAGATTCCAGGGGACACTGAAGCTTTCTTT.

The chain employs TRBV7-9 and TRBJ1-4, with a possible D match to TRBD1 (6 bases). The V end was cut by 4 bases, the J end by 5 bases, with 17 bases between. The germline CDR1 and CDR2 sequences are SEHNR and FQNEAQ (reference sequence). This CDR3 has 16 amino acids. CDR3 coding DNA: TGTGCCAGCAGCTCCAATTCTGGACAGTCAAATGAAAAACTGTTTTTT. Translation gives CASSSNSGQSNEKLFF.

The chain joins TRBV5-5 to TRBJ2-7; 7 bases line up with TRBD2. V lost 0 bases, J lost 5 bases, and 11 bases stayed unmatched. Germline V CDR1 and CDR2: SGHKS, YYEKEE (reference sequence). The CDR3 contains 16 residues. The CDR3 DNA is TGTGCCAGCAGCTTGGTCCCTGGGGACGGGAGGCACGAGCAGTACTTC. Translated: CASSLVPGDGRHEQYF.

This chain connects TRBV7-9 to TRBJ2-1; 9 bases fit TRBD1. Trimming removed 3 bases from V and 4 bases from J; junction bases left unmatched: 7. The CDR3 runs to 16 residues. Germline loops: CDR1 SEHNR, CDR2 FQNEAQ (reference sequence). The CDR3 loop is CASSFVTGGFYNEQFF. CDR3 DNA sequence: TGTGCCAGCAGCTTCGTCACAGGGGGCTTTTACAATGAGCAGTTCTTC.

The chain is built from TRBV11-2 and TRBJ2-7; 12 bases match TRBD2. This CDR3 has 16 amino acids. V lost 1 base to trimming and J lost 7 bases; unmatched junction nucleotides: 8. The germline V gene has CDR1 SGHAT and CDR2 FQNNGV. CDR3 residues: CASSLGRLAGVEEQYF. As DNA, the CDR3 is TGTGCCAGCAGCTTAGGTCGACTAGCGGGAGTGGAAGAGCAGTACTTC.

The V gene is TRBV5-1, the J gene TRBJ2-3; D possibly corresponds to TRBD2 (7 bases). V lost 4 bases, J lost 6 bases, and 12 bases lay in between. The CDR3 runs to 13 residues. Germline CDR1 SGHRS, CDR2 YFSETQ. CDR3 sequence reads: CASSRAGADTQYF. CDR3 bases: TGCGCCAGCAGCAGGGCGGGGGCGGATACGCAGTATTTT.